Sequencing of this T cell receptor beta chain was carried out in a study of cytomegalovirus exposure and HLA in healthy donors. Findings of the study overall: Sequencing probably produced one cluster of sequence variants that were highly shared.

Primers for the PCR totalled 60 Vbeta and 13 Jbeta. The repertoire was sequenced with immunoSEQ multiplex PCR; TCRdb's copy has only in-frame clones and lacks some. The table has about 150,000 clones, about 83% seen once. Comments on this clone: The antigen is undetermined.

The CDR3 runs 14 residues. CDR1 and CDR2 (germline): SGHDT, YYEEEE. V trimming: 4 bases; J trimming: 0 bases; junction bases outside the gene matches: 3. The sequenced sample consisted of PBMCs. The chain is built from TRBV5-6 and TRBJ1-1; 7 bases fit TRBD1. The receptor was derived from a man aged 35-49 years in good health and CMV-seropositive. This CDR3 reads CASSPTGVNTEAFF. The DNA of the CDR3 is TGTGCCAGCAGCCCCACAGGGGTGAACACTGAAGCTTTCTTT.